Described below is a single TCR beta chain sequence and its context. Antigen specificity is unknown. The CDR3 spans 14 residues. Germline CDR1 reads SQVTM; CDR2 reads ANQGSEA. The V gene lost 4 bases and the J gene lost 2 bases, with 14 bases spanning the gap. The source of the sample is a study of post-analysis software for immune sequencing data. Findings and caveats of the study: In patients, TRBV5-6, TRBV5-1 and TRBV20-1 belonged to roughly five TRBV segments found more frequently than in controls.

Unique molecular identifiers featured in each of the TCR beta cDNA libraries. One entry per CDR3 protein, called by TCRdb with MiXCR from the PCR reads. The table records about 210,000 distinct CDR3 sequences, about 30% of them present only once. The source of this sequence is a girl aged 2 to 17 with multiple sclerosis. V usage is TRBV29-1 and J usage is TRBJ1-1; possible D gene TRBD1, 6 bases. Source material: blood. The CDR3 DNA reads TGCAGCGTTGCGCTGCGGACAGACAACACTGAAGCTTTCTTT. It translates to CSVALRTDNTEAFF.